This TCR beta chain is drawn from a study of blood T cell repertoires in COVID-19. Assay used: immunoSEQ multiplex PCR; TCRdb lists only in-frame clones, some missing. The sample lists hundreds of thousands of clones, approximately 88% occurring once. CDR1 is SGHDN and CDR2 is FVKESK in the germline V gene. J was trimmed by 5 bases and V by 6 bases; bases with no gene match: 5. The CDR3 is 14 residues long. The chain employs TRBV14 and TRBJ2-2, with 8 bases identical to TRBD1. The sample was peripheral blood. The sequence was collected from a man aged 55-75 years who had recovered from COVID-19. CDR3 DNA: TGTGCCAGCAGACGACAGGGGAGGACCGGGGAGCTGTTTTTT. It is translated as CASRRQGRTGELFF.